This T cell receptor (beta chain) originates from a study of cytomegalovirus exposure and HLA in healthy donors. Study-wide results and limits: Accounts indicate the classifier identified cytomegalovirus status with strong specificity and sensitivity. Among TCR beta chains, those listed as cytomegalovirus-associated numbered fewer than 200. The finding came from a later analysis; first-cohort TCR clusters tended to co-occur in the roughly 120 validation repertoires.

To note about this clone: Its antigen is still unknown.

The data were produced by immunoSEQ multiplex PCR, yet TCRdb's version contains in-frame clones alone and is incomplete. The sample has roughly 220,000 clones, approximately 83% seen once. Germline V CDR1 and CDR2: MNHEY, SVGAGI. The V end was cut by 4 bases, the J end by 2 bases, with 11 bases between. The CDR3 is 14 amino acids. This receptor was identified in a young woman in good health and CMV-seropositive. Material for sequencing was PBMCs. The rearrangement joins TRBV6-5 to TRBJ2-5; D is uncertain. The CDR3 spells CASSFRTRQETQYF. The CDR3 DNA reads as TGTGCCAGCAGTTTCCGGACCCGACAAGAGACCCAGTACTTC.